The 12 T cell receptor beta chains listed next were all sequenced from one sample in a study of OX40 agonist ivuxolimab in advanced cancers. The table came from immunoSEQ multiplex PCR; TCRdb's copy has only in-frame clones and leaves some out. This table has almost 85,000 clones, approximately 92% appearing once. The specimen was CD4+ or CD8+ T cells sorted from blood, collected in a trial of the OX40 agonist ivuxolimab. These receptors came from an adult with an advanced solid tumor such as melanoma, head and neck, liver or kidney cancer.

This sequence joins TRBV5-4 and TRBJ2-7; D uncertain. The V and J ends lost 3 bases and 13 bases respectively, with 17 bases between them. The germline V gene has CDR1 SGHNT and CDR2 YYREEE (reference sequence). CDR3 length: 12 amino acids. CDR3 sequence reads: CASSSPPPSLYV. Here the CDR3 DNA reads TGTGCCAGCAGCTCGCCCCCACCATCGCTATACGTC.

V gene TRBV30 combines with J gene TRBJ2-5; 8 bases line up with TRBD2. Germline V gene sequence: CDR1 GTSNPN, CDR2 SVGIG (reference sequence). Unmatched junction bases numbered 4, after V lost 0 bases and J lost 7 bases. The CDR3 runs 13 residues. As DNA, the CDR3 is TGTGCCTGGAGTGTACTCGGGGGGGGGACCCAGTACTTC. Protein: CAWSVLGGGTQYF.

The chain is built from TRBV5-1 and TRBJ1-1; the D is unclear. CDR3 length: 13 amino acids. V lost 0 bases to trimming and J lost 11 bases, with 14 bases between them. Germline V CDR1 and CDR2: SGHRS, YFSETQ. CDR3 protein: CASSLEVAQAAFF. The CDR3 nucleotides are TGCGCCAGCAGCTTGGAAGTGGCTCAGGCGGCTTTCTTT.

CDR3 amino acids: CASSKAPDRGGTFF. The CDR3 nucleotides read TGTGCCAGCAGCAAAGCGCCGGACAGGGGCGGGACTTTCTTT. The gene calls are TRBV21-1 and TRBJ1-1; the table's D call of TRBD1 was not tested on the DNA. TRBV21-1 is a pseudogene. The CDR3 loop spans 14 amino acids.

This chain connects TRBV7-2 to TRBJ1-2; 8 nucleotides match TRBD1. This CDR3 is 16 amino acids long. Unmatched junction bases numbered 12, after V lost 7 bases and J lost 2 bases. CDR1 is SGHTA, CDR2 FQGNSA, per germline. CDR3 amino acids: CASTDAGWTGNYGYTF. Here the CDR3 DNA reads TGTGCCAGCACCGACGCGGGGTGGACAGGGAACTATGGCTACACCTTC.

This rearrangement joins TRBV7-8 to TRBJ1-2; weak D call: TRBD1 (5 bases). Germline V CDR1 and CDR2: SGHVS, FQNEAQ. Trimming removed 6 bases from V and 4 bases from J, with 18 bases in between. The CDR3 is made up of 15 amino acids. The CDR3 loop reads CASSAQRGAIYGYTF. The CDR3 region has the DNA TGTGCCAGCAGTGCACAGAGGGGCGCTATCTATGGCTACACCTTC.

The CDR3 bases are TGTGCCAGCAGTCACTTGGACAGGGGGCTTGAGACCCAGTACTTC. Encoded protein: CASSHLDRGLETQYF. The rearrangement links TRBV2 to TRBJ2-5; 11 nucleotides align to TRBD1. The CDR3 length is 15 residues. The germline gives CDR1 SNHLY, CDR2 FYNNEI. Trimming at V came to 5 bases and at J to 5 bases, leaving 7 bases not matched to a gene.

The chain carries TRBV5-4 and TRBJ1-2; 7 bases fit TRBD1. Germline V lookup: CDR1 SGHNT, CDR2 YYREEE (reference sequence). This CDR3 is built from 15 residues. V shed 2 bases, J shed 7 bases, and the junction held 11 bases outside the gene matches. The CDR3 protein is CASSLQGRSPVGYTF. The CDR3 coding sequence is TGTGCCAGCAGCTTACAGGGGCGCAGTCCTGTTGGCTACACCTTC.

The chain carries TRBV5-1 and TRBJ2-4, with D maybe TRBD1 (5 bases). With 4 bases removed from V and 1 base from J, the gap between germline ends came to 12 bases. The germline V gene encodes CDR1 SGHRS and CDR2 YFSETQ. This CDR3 has 15 amino acids. DNA for the CDR3: TGCGCCAGCAGCCCCTTTTCAGGGGCCAAAAACATTCAGTACTTC. Translating it yields CASSPFSGAKNIQYF.

The chain combines TRBV2 with TRBJ2-3, with TRBD2 identical over 7 bases. The germline V gene has CDR1 SNHLY and CDR2 FYNNEI. The J segment lost 6 bases and the V segment lost 8 bases, leaving 5 bases of the junction unmatched. The CDR3 has 12 residues. The CDR3 nucleotides are TGTGCCAGCGAAACGGGAGGTGATACGCAGTATTTT. This gives the protein CASETGGDTQYF.

The genes are TRBV28 and TRBJ1-5, with TRBD1 matching over 10 bases. J gave up 0 bases and V 4 bases, and 3 bases lay outside the gene matches. CDR3 length equals 16 residues. Germline-derived CDR1 and CDR2 are MDHEN and SYDVKM. CDR3: CASSSGQGGSNQPQHF. CDR3 DNA: TGTGCCAGCAGTTCCGGACAGGGGGGTAGCAATCAGCCCCAGCATTTT.

V gene TRBV7-8 combines with J gene TRBJ1-5; D call uncertain. Germline CDR1 reads SGHVS; CDR2 reads FQNEAQ. This CDR3 has 13 amino acids. The V gene lost 5 bases and the J gene lost 9 bases, with 14 bases spanning the gap. CDR3 sequence reads: CASSDRPEGPQHF. CDR3 in DNA: TGTGCCAGCAGCGACCGGCCTGAAGGGCCCCAGCATTTT.